This T cell receptor beta chain stems from a study of T cell responses to AZD1222 COVID-19 vaccine. The length of the CDR3 is 13 residues. Germline lookup yields CDR1 SNHLY and CDR2 FYNNEI. V was clipped by 1 base and J by 2 bases, with 5 bases between them. General study results and limits: Repertoire sampling occurred only after the peak T cell response.

TCRdb's copy holds only in-frame clones and misses some; the assay was immunoSEQ multiplex PCR. The data contain around 120,000 clones, approximately 94% of them singletons. Pooling was applied to second doses at about 4 or about 12 weeks. About this clone: The antigen is unknown.

The chain uses TRBV2 and TRBJ1-1; no clear D gene. The TCR was taken from an adult who received the AZD1222 COVID-19 vaccine. The source material was peripheral blood, sampled 28 days after the second AZD1222 dose. CDR3 residues: CASSEDGNTEAFF. DNA of the CDR3: TGTGCCAGCAGTGAAGACGGAAACACTGAAGCTTTCTTT.